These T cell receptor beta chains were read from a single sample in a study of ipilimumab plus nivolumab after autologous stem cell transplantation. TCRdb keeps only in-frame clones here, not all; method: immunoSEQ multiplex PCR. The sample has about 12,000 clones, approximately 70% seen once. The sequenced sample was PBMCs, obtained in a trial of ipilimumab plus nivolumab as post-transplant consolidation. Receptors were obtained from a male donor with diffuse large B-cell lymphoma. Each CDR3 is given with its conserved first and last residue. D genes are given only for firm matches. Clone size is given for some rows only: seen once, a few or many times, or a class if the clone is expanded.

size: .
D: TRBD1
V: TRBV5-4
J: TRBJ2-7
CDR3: CASSSGQTRALYEQYF
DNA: TGTGCCAGCAGCTCGGGACAGACCCGAGCCCTATACGAGCAGTACTTC

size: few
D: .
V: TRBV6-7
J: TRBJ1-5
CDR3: CASSGMGNQPQHF
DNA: TGTGCCAGCAGCGGAATGGGAAATCAGCCCCAGCATTTT

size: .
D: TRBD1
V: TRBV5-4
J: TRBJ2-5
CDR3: CASSLPGQGAKTQYF
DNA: TGTGCCAGCAGCTTACCGGGACAGGGGGCAAAGACCCAGTACTTC

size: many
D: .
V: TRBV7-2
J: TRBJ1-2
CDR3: CASSLRTYGYTF
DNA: TGTGCCAGCAGCTTAAGGACCTATGGCTACACCTTC

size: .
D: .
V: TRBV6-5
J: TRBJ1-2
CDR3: CASSYGMSDYGYTF
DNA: TGTGCCAGCAGTTACGGCATGTCGGACTATGGCTACACCTTC

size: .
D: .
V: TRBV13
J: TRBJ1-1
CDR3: CASSFMRGVGEAFF
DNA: TGTGCCAGCAGCTTTATGAGGGGAGTCGGCGAAGCTTTCTTT

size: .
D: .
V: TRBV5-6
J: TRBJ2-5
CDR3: CASSLGRGTTQYF
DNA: TGTGCCAGCAGCTTGGGCAGGGGGACTACCCAGTACTTC

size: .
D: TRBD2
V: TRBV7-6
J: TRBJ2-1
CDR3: CASSLSTSGGPKEQFF
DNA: TGTGCCAGCAGCTTATCGACTAGCGGGGGCCCTAAGGAGCAGTTCTTC

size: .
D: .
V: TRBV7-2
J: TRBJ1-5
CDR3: CASSLGGGVNQPQHF
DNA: TGTGCCAGCAGCTTAGGAGGGGGAGTCAATCAGCCCCAGCATTTT

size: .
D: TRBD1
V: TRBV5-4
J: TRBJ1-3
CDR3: CASSPRQGAGGNTIYF
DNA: TGTGCCAGCAGCCCCAGACAGGGGGCGGGAGGAAACACCATATATTTT

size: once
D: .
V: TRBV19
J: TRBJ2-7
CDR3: CASSIDRRSYEQYF
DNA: TGTGCCAGTAGTATAGATCGAAGGAGTTACGAGCAGTACTTC

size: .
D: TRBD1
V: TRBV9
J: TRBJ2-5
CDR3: CASTRTGSGETQYF
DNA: TGTGCCAGCACTCGGACAGGGTCTGGTGAGACCCAGTACTTC

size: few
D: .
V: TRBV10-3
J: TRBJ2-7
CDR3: CAISDNREVEQYF
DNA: TGTGCCATCAGTGATAATAGGGAAGTCGAGCAGTACTTC

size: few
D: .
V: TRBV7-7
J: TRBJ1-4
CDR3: CASSVDVGGKLFF
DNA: TGTGCCAGCAGCGTTGATGTGGGGGGAAAACTGTTTTTT

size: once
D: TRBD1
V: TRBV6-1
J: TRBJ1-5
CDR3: CASSVFPGQNNQPQHF
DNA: TGTGCCAGCAGTGTTTTTCCGGGACAGAACAATCAGCCCCAGCATTTT

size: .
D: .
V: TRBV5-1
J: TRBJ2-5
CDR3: CASRSGQPGETQYF
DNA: TGCGCCAGCAGGTCAGGACAGCCAGGAGAGACCCAGTACTTC

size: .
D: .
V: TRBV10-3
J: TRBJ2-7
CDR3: CAITPAGASYEQYF
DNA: TGTGCCATCACTCCGGCGGGGGCCTCCTACGAGCAGTACTTC

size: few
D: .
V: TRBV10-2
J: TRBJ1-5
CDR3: CASGGLSNQPQHF
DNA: TGCGCCAGCGGGGGGCTTAGCAATCAGCCCCAGCATTTT

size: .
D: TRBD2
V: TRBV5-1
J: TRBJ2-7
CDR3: CASSSLAGGTYEQYF
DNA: TGCGCCAGCAGCTCCTTAGCGGGAGGGACCTACGAGCAGTACTTC

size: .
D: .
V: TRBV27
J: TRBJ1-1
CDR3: CASSLSLIRGRGTEAFF
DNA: TGTGCCAGCAGTTTATCGCTAATCCGAGGGAGGGGTACTGAAGCTTTCTTT

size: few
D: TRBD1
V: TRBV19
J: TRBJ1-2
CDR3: CASSIDRRQGYGYTF
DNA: TGTGCCAGTAGTATAGATCGTCGACAGGGGTACGGCTACACCTTC

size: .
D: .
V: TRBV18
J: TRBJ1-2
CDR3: CASSPRLGGYTF
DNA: TGTGCCAGCTCACCACGGCTGGGTGGCTACACCTTC

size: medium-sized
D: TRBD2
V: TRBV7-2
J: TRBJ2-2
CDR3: CASSLGGSGTGELFF
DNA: TGTGCCAGCAGCTTAGGCGGGAGCGGCACCGGGGAGCTGTTTTTT

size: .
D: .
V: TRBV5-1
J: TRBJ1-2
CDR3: CASSFDYGYTF
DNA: TGCGCCAGCAGCTTTGACTATGGCTACACCTTC

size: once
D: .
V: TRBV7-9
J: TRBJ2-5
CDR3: CASSLSGNQETQYF
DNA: TGTGCCAGCAGCTTATCCGGTAACCAAGAGACCCAGTACTTC

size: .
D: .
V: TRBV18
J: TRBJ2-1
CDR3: CASSPGSSYNEQFF
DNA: TGTGCCAGCTCACCGGGGAGCTCCTACAATGAGCAGTTCTTC

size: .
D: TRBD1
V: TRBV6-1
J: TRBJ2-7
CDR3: CASSTTGVSSYEQYF
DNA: TGTGCCAGCAGTACAACAGGGGTTTCCTCATACGAGCAGTACTTC

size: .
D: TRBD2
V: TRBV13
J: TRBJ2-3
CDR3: CASSFFSGRVPDTQYF
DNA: TGTGCCAGCAGCTTCTTTAGCGGGAGGGTGCCAGATACGCAGTATTTT

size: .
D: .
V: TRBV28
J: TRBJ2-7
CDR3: CASSEDQRQAGSQYF
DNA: TGTGCCAGCAGCGAGGACCAAAGACAGGCCGGGTCGCAGTACTTC

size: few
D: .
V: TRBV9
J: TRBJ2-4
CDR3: CASSASGALNIQYF
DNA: TGTGCCAGCAGCGCCTCAGGGGCTTTAAACATTCAGTACTTC

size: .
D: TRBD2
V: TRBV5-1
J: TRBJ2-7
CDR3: CASSLVGVAGSHEQYF
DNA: TGCGCCAGCAGCTTGGTAGGGGTAGCGGGAAGCCACGAGCAGTACTTC

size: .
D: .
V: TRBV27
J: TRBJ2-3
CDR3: CASSTRGSTDTQYF
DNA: TGTGCCAGCAGCACAAGGGGTAGCACAGATACGCAGTATTTT

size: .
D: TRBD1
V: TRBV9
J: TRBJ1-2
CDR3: CASSVEDRRPNYGYTF
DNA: TGTGCCAGCAGCGTAGAGGACAGGAGACCAAACTATGGCTACACCTTC